Described below is a single T cell receptor beta chain sequence and its context. Participants were aged about 18 to 100 years from about 25 US areas. Cohorts were determined from participant-reported clinical history. This specimen belongs to a study of blood T cell repertoires in COVID-19. The overall study: Nucleic acid was either cDNA or gDNA, and it came from T cells, B-cell-depleted T cells, or PBMCs.

Assay used: immunoSEQ multiplex PCR; TCRdb lists only in-frame clones, some missing. This table holds about 300,000 clones, 75% to 95% found once. The germline V gene has CDR1 LNHDA and CDR2 SQIVND (reference sequence). Trimming shortened V by 5 bases and J by 9 bases, and 11 bases separated the two germline ends. CDR3 size: 12 residues. The rearrangement links TRBV19 to TRBJ2-1; D is unclear. The origin of this receptor is a woman aged 30 to 39 who had recovered from COVID-19. Material: PBMCs or T cells enriched from blood (not recorded which). The CDR3 loop reads CASSLRLGEQFF. The CDR3 nucleotides are TGTGCCAGTAGTCTCAGGCTGGGTGAGCAGTTCTTC. The full variable domain, rest sourced from reference TRBV19 and TRBJ2-1, is DGGITQSPKYLFRKEGQNVTLSCEQNLNHDAMYWYRQDPGQGLRLIYYSQIVNDFQKGDIAEGYSVSREKKESFPLTVTSAQKNPTAFYLCASSLRLGEQFFGPGTRLTVL.